The clone carrying this T cell receptor beta chain has a count of ten or more. Its antigen is not known. Preparation of the TCRbeta library involved a method that used unique molecular identifiers. One entry per CDR3 protein results from TCRdb running MiXCR on the PCR reads. The sample shows about 100,000 distinct CDR3 sequences, 4.5% to 7.5% of them seen only once. The record originates from a study of T-cell reconstitution after alpha-beta-depleted transplantation in children. Study conclusions and caveats: By about two months after transplant, alpha-beta T cells reportedly arose from several hundred graft clones that had expanded. The origin of high day-60 TCRbeta diversity in some patients lay in surviving recipient T cells and thymic progenitors. The main origin of T-cell counts and diversity one year after transplant was newly produced T cells.

The sequencing used PBMCs, mostly from graft donor cells, collected 60 days after TCRalphabeta/CD19-depleted stem cell transplant. This clonotype originated in a female patient aged 2-9 years who had a stem cell transplant for Fanconi anemia, so the T cells may come from the graft donor.

CDR3 DNA sequence: TGTGCCAGCAGTTTAATTCCGGGGGCCTACGAGCAGTACTTC. Its translation is CASSLIPGAYEQYF. The chain links TRBV27 to TRBJ2-7; perhaps TRBD2 as D (6 bases). Germline V gene lookup returns CDR1 MNHEY and CDR2 SMNVEV (reference sequence). This CDR3 has 14 amino acids. Trimming removed 2 bases at V and 2 bases at J, with 10 bases between.